These 27 T cell receptor beta chains originate from one sample sequenced in a study of T cells after yellow fever vaccination. TCRdb reanalysed the 5' RACE reads using MiXCR and keeps one entry per CDR3 protein. The sample has hundreds of thousands of distinct CDR3 sequences, around a fifth seen once. Sequencing was performed on PBMCs, taken roughly 20 days after the first yellow fever vaccination. The receptors here all came from a man between 18 and 29 years old who received the YFV17D yellow fever vaccine.

Only a few counts were recorded for this clonotype. The J gene is TRBJ1-1, the V gene TRBV7-9, with D maybe TRBD1 (5 bases). The ends were cut back, 6 bases at V and 1 base at J, with 12 bases in the middle. This CDR3 region has 14 residues. The germline V gene encodes CDR1 SEHNR and CDR2 FQNEAQ (reference sequence). The CDR3 spells CASRSGPWNTEAFF. The CDR3 region has the DNA TGTGCCAGCAGATCGGGACCCTGGAACACTGAAGCTTTCTTT.

The chain couples TRBV7-8 to TRBJ2-1; TRBD2 might be the D (6 bases). CDR1 is SGHVS, CDR2 FQNEAQ, per germline. V lost 5 bases and J lost 10, with 9 bases in between. This CDR3 has 11 amino acids. CDR3 sequence (DNA): TGTGCCAGCAGCCAGGCGGGAGAGCAGTTCTTC. Translation gives CASSQAGEQFF.

The chain's CDR3 is CATTLRRGTGELFF. CDR3 DNA: TGTGCCACCACCCTCCGGAGGGGCACCGGGGAGCTGTTTTTT. J is TRBJ2-2 and V is TRBV15; the D gene is possibly TRBD2 (6 bases). The CDR3 spans 14 residues. Germline V gives CDR1 LNHNV, CDR2 YYDKDF (reference sequence). The V gene lost 7 bases and the J gene lost 4 bases, with 13 bases spanning the gap.

This clonotype was counted between two and nine times. The rearrangement uses TRBV20-1 and TRBJ2-1, with 9 bases aligning to TRBD1. V lost 0 bases to trimming and J lost 9 bases; unmatched junction nucleotides: 12. The germline V gene has CDR1 DFQATT and CDR2 SNEGSKA (reference sequence). CDR3 length: 16 residues. CDR3 nucleotide sequence: TGCAGTGCTAGAGATTGGGCAGGACAGGGGCCAGGTGAGCAGTTCTTC. Amino acids: CSARDWAGQGPGEQFF.

A few counts support this clonotype. The chain combines TRBV18 with TRBJ1-5; TRBD1 matches 11 bases. CDR3 length: 16 residues. The junction had 10 bases not matched to a gene; V was cut back by 4 bases and J by 8 bases. Per germline, CDR1 KGHSH and CDR2 LQKENI. In nucleotides, the CDR3 is TGTGCCAGCTCACAAACGACCGGGACAGGGGGAGAGCCCCAGCATTTT. Protein: CASSQTTGTGGEPQHF.

This rearrangement joins TRBV18 to TRBJ2-3, with 8 bases fitting TRBD1. The CDR3 length is 17 residues. J was trimmed by 2 bases and V by 1 base; bases with no gene match: 8. Germline assignment: CDR1 KGHSH and CDR2 LQKENI. The CDR3 DNA sequence: TGTGCCAGCTCACCACTCCCCCGGACAGGGCCCACAGATACGCAGTATTTT. Protein sequence: CASSPLPRTGPTDTQYF.

The gene calls are TRBV28 and TRBJ1-4, with 9 positions matching TRBD1. The CDR3 is made up of 16 amino acids. V lost 1 base and J lost 6; bases outside the gene matches: 6. CDR1 MDHEN and CDR2 SYDVKM come from the germline V gene. This CDR3 is CASSLYRGQGDEKLFF. The DNA of the CDR3 is TGTGCCAGCAGTTTATATAGGGGACAGGGCGATGAAAAACTGTTTTTT.

The sample holds many counts of this clonotype. The chain employs TRBV12-3 or TRBV12-4 and TRBJ1-1; D may be TRBD1 (5 bases). Trimming stripped 5 bases from V and 4 bases from J, with 5 bases between. The CDR3 consists of 11 residues. CDR3 sequence (DNA): TGTGCCAGCAGTGGGGGCACTGAAGCTTTCTTT. Translated: CASSGGTEAFF.

The chain is built from TRBV27 and TRBJ2-5; 7 bases are shared with TRBD2. CDR3 length: 15 residues. The V and J ends lost 6 bases and 4 bases, in that order; junction bases with no gene match: 11. From germline, CDR1 is MNHEY and CDR2 SMNVEV (reference sequence). The CDR3 sequence is CASSATSLGGETQYF. The CDR3 region has the DNA TGTGCCAGCAGCGCGACTAGCTTGGGGGGAGAGACCCAGTACTTC.

In this sample, this clonotype turned up a few times. CDR3 region: CASSLAGTGGGAFF. CDR3 sequence (DNA): TGTGCCAGCAGCTTGGCTGGCACAGGGGGGGGAGCTTTCTTT. The chain recombines TRBV5-5 with TRBJ1-1; 8 bases are a match to TRBD1. The CDR3 runs 14 residues. The germline gives CDR1 SGHKS, CDR2 YYEKEE (reference sequence). V trimming: 0 bases; J trimming: 10 bases; junction bases outside the gene matches: 8.

A few counts support this clonotype. V gene TRBV5-1 combines with J gene TRBJ2-1; 8 bases line up with TRBD2. The V and J ends lost 5 bases and 8 bases, in that order; junction bases with no gene match: 9. The CDR3 totals 14 residues. CDR1 is SGHRS, CDR2 YFSETQ, per germline. Here the CDR3 reads CASSPYLAGDEQFF. DNA of the CDR3: TGCGCCAGCAGTCCATACCTAGCGGGCGATGAGCAGTTCTTC. Full variable domain (remainder filled in from reference TRBV5-1 and TRBJ2-1): KAGVTQTPRYLIKTRGQQVTLSCSPISGHRSVSWYQQTPGQGLQFLFEYFSETQRNKGNFPGRFSGRQFSNSRSEMNVSTLELGDSALYLCASSPYLAGDEQFFGPGTRLTVL.

This clonotype was detected only a few times. This rearrangement joins TRBV7-9 to TRBJ1-5; no clear D. CDR3 length: 14 residues. The V end lost 0 bases, the J end lost 2 bases, and 5 bases lay between the germline ends. Germline values: CDR1 SEHNR, CDR2 FQNEAQ (reference sequence). CDR3 in amino acids: CASSLAWGNQPQHF. CDR3 sequence (DNA): TGTGCCAGCAGCTTAGCGTGGGGCAATCAGCCCCAGCATTTT.

V usage is TRBV28 and J usage is TRBJ1-1, with 7 bases matching TRBD1. Germline CDR1 reads MDHEN; CDR2 reads SYDVKM. The CDR3 totals 18 residues. V lost 2 bases to trimming and J lost 1 base; unmatched junction nucleotides: 13. The CDR3 region has the DNA TGTGCCAGCAGTTTACCCCGGGGACAGCCAGACCCGAACACTGAAGCTTTCTTT. This translates into CASSLPRGQPDPNTEAFF.

The chain carries TRBV10-2 and TRBJ2-5, with TRBD2 matching over 11 bases. The CDR3 has 15 amino acids. V was pared by 2 bases and J by 1 base, with 0 bases of the junction left unmatched. The germline gives CDR1 WSHSY, CDR2 SAAADI. CDR3 DNA sequence: TGCGCCAGCAGTGAGACTAGCGGGGGCCAAGAGACCCAGTACTTC. Protein: CASSETSGGQETQYF.

The genes are TRBV5-1 and TRBJ2-2, with D perhaps TRBD1 (5 bases). The CDR3 spans 13 residues. CDR1 SGHRS and CDR2 YFSETQ come from the germline V gene. Between the trimmed V and J ends, which lost 7 bases and 4 bases, there was a span of 11 bases. This CDR3 is CASFLGRTGELFF. The CDR3 nucleotides read TGCGCCAGCTTTCTGGGGCGCACCGGGGAGCTGTTTTTT.

The chain links TRBV7-2 to TRBJ2-5; no clear D gene. V was clipped by 1 base and J by 5 bases, with 14 bases between them. The length of the CDR3 is 15 residues. Germline V gene data show CDR1 as SGHTA and CDR2 as FQGNSA. Here the CDR3 DNA reads TGTGCCAGCAGCTTAGTTGCGGTTCAACGGGAGACCCAGTACTTC. Translation gives CASSLVAVQRETQYF.

This sequence joins TRBV5-1 and TRBJ1-1, with D unresolved. CDR3 size: 15 residues. Germline assignment: CDR1 SGHRS and CDR2 YFSETQ. The V and J ends lost 1 base and 2 bases respectively, with 12 bases between them. CDR3 amino acids: CASSLPAGSNTEAFF. DNA of the CDR3: TGCGCCAGCAGCTTGCCTGCGGGATCAAACACTGAAGCTTTCTTT.

This clonotype was picked up a small number of times. The chain uses TRBV12-3 or TRBV12-4 and TRBJ2-7; D may be TRBD1 or TRBD2 (5 bases each). Trimming took 2 bases from V and 5 from J, leaving 13 bases between them. This CDR3 contains 14 residues. The CDR3 here is CASSLPPEGNEQYF. CDR3 coding DNA: TGTGCCAGCAGTTTACCCCCTGAGGGGAACGAGCAGTACTTC.

The CDR3 reads CASSSGRGNTEAFF. As DNA, the CDR3 is TGTGCCAGTAGTTCGGGCAGGGGGAACACTGAAGCTTTCTTT. J is TRBJ1-1 and V is TRBV19, with D tentatively TRBD1 (6 bases). This CDR3 contains 14 residues. Trimming shortened V by 5 bases and J by 1 base, and 11 bases separated the two germline ends. Germline V gene data show CDR1 as LNHDA and CDR2 as SQIVND (reference sequence).

This clonotype appeared a few times. V gene TRBV6-2 or TRBV6-3 combines with J gene TRBJ2-6; tentatively, D is TRBD2 (5 bases). The germline V gene has CDR1 MNHEY and CDR2 SVGEGT. V was trimmed by 5 bases and J by 2 bases, leaving 13 bases between them. The CDR3 spans 16 residues. CDR3: CASSGTRTAGANVLTF. CDR3 DNA sequence: TGTGCCAGCAGTGGAACTAGGACTGCTGGGGCCAACGTCCTGACTTTC.

The chain combines TRBV5-1 with TRBJ1-1; possibly TRBD1 for D (5 bases). The CDR3 is 14 residues long. V gave up 5 bases and J gave up 4 bases, with 15 bases separating them. CDR1 and CDR2 from the germline V gene are SGHRS and YFSETQ. CDR3 in amino acids: CASRVEGVRTEAFF. CDR3 sequence (DNA): TGCGCCAGCAGGGTTGAAGGGGTTCGCACTGAAGCTTTCTTT. Variable domain in full (rest from reference TRBV5-1 and TRBJ1-1): KAGVTQTPRYLIKTRGQQVTLSCSPISGHRSVSWYQQTPGQGLQFLFEYFSETQRNKGNFPGRFSGRQFSNSRSEMNVSTLELGDSALYLCASRVEGVRTEAFFGQGTRLTVV.

This clonotype was counted only a few times. The chain links TRBV5-4 to TRBJ1-5, with unresolved D. Germline V gene lookup returns CDR1 SGHNT and CDR2 YYREEE (reference sequence). The CDR3 runs 15 residues. Trimming cost V 4 bases and J 0 bases, with 11 bases left between them. In DNA form, the CDR3 reads TGTGCCAGCAGCCGAGGCTATAATAGCAATCAGCCCCAGCATTTT. Translation gives CASSRGYNSNQPQHF.

The table lists this clonotype with a few counts. J is TRBJ2-1 and V is TRBV7-9; the D gene could be TRBD1 or TRBD2 (6 bases each). Between the trimmed V and J ends, which lost 8 bases and 4 bases, there was a span of 18 bases. Germline lookup yields CDR1 SEHNR and CDR2 FQNEAQ (reference sequence). The CDR3 loop spans 15 amino acids. The CDR3 DNA reads as TGTGCCAGCTCCTATAGGGGGACTGTTTACAATGAGCAGTTCTTC. The encoded protein is CASSYRGTVYNEQFF. The complete variable domain, with remaining parts taken from reference TRBV7-9 and TRBJ2-1, reads DTGVSQNPRHKITKRGQNVTFRCDPISEHNRLYWYRQTLGQGPEFLTYFQNEAQLEKSRLLSDRFSAERPKGSFSTLEIQRTEQGDSAMYLCASSYRGTVYNEQFFGPGTRLTVL.

This clonotype was picked up a small number of times. The rearrangement joins TRBV12-5 to TRBJ2-3; no clear D gene. CDR1 is LGHNT and CDR2 is FRNRAP in the germline V gene. The CDR3 length is 13 residues. Trimming shortened V by 6 bases and J by 0 bases, and 7 bases separated the two germline ends. The CDR3 spells CASGQESTDTQYF. CDR3 bases: TGTGCTAGTGGGCAGGAGAGCACAGATACGCAGTATTTT.

This chain links TRBV2 with TRBJ2-1; 7 nucleotides align to TRBD2. The CDR3 contains 17 residues. With V trimmed by 6 bases and J by 1 base, 12 bases remained unmatched. Germline V CDR1 and CDR2: SNHLY, FYNNEI. The CDR3 here is CASRRRQSGASYNEQFF. Here the CDR3 DNA reads TGTGCCAGCAGAAGGCGTCAAAGCGGGGCTTCCTACAATGAGCAGTTCTTC.

This chain joins TRBV7-2 and TRBJ2-3; TRBD2 is a possible D gene (5 bases). The CDR3 length is 14 residues. V was pared by 1 base and J by 4 bases, with 9 bases between. Germline CDR1 reads SGHTA; CDR2 reads FQGNSA. The CDR3 loop reads CASSLVEGPDTQYF. For the CDR3, the DNA is TGTGCCAGCAGCTTAGTTGAGGGTCCAGATACGCAGTATTTT.

This chain uses TRBV28 with TRBJ1-5; D might be TRBD1 (5 bases). The CDR3 extends over 16 amino acids. Per the germline V gene, CDR1 is MDHEN and CDR2 is SYDVKM. Trimming removed 7 bases from V and 2 bases from J, with 18 bases in between. The CDR3, as DNA: TGTGCCAGCACCGCCTCGGGGAGGGGCGGCAATCAGCCCCAGCATTTT. Encoded protein: CASTASGRGGNQPQHF.